This is a list of T cell receptor beta chains from one sample in a study of T cell responses to AZD1222 COVID-19 vaccine. The assay was immunoSEQ multiplex PCR, and TCRdb's table has in-frame clones only and misses some. The sample contains about 140,000 clones, about 94% of which appear only once. Here the sequenced sample was peripheral blood, taken on day 0 of AZD1222 vaccination. All receptors derive from an adult in good health. Both conserved end residues are part of each CDR3. A D gene is named only where the DNA matches it firmly.

>TRBV7-9|.|TRBJ2-3
CASSLDVGTDTQYF
>TRBV30|TRBD1|TRBJ1-2
CAWNRDRPYGYTF
>TRBV5-1|TRBD1|TRBJ2-7
CASSLVLGTGLEQYF
>TRBV5-5|.|TRBJ2-5
CASSLGTLTTETQYF
>TRBV9|.|TRBJ1-2
CASSLFSGTELNYGYTF
>TRBV11-2|.|TRBJ2-3
CASSLGDWIRTDTQYF
>TRBV7-8|.|TRBJ1-5
CASSRQRAGEQPQHF
>TRBV12-3/TRBV12-4|.|TRBJ1-1
CASTSNGNTEAFF
>TRBV7-8|.|TRBJ2-7
CASSFDWTDSYEQYF
>TRBV29-1|TRBD2|TRBJ2-5
CSVVGASGSQETQYF
>TRBV7-2|.|TRBJ1-2
CASSLATNYGYTF
>TRBV7-9|.|TRBJ1-5
CASSLAQSGNQPQHF
>TRBV7-8|.|TRBJ1-1
CASSLERGNTEAFF
>TRBV10-1|TRBD2|TRBJ2-7
CASSEGVAGEHEQYF
>TRBV5-8|.|TRBJ1-1
CASSLTMNTEAFF
>TRBV11-2|.|TRBJ1-6
CASSLVGEVTSPLHF
>TRBV5-1|.|TRBJ2-2
CASSSDSTGELFF
>TRBV30|.|TRBJ1-5
CAWSVSEQSNQPQHF
>TRBV19|.|TRBJ1-2
CASSIGAGVYGYTF
>TRBV2|TRBD1|TRBJ2-5
CASSAGTGGLVETQYF
>TRBV3-1/TRBV3-2|.|TRBJ1-1
CASSQTAHPNTEAFF
>TRBV29-1|.|TRBJ1-1
CSAVNTEAFF
>TRBV30|.|TRBJ1-6
CAWSGGDHNSPLHF
>TRBV12-3/TRBV12-4|.|TRBJ1-1
CASSLLPNTEAFF
>TRBV21-1|.|TRBJ2-5
CASSKKGQAGPDQETQYF
>TRBV28|.|TRBJ2-4
CASSLPGNIQYF
>TRBV10-2|TRBD2|TRBJ2-6
CASSATGTSESAGANVLTF
>TRBV19|.|TRBJ2-2
CASRMTVLNTGELFF
>TRBV6-5|TRBD1|TRBJ1-1
CASSPRDRGNTEAFF